This entry lists 17 T cell receptor beta chains sequenced from one sample in a study of blood T cell repertoires in COVID-19. The data were produced by immunoSEQ multiplex PCR, yet TCRdb's version contains in-frame clones alone and is incomplete. The table includes roughly 320,000 clones, roughly 86% detected once. Sequencing input: peripheral blood. These receptors were taken from a woman aged 30 to 39 with COVID-19, enrolled during active disease.

The chain recombines TRBV11-3 with TRBJ2-5; the match to TRBD1 covers 11 bases. Per the germline V gene, CDR1 is SGHNT and CDR2 is YENEEA. The CDR3 runs to 17 residues. After removal of 5 bases from V and 2 bases from J, the junction contained 10 bases not matched to a gene. The CDR3 DNA is TGTGCCAGCAGCCAACGGGACAGGGGGTATTATCAAGAGACCCAGTACTTC. This encodes CASSQRDRGYYQETQYF.

The V call is TRBV4-3, the J call TRBJ2-2; weak D call: TRBD1 (5 bases). Germline values: CDR1 LGHNA, CDR2 YSLEER. V was clipped by 2 bases and J by 5 bases, with 9 bases between them. This CDR3 spans 14 amino acids. The CDR3 reads CASSQTPGTGELFF. The CDR3 DNA reads TGCGCCAGCAGCCAAACCCCAGGGACCGGGGAGCTGTTTTTT.

The rearrangement joins TRBV7-9 to TRBJ2-2; a weak D match, TRBD1 (6 bases). This CDR3 has 15 amino acids. Trimming left V 5 bases short and J 6 bases short, with 16 bases between. Germline-derived CDR1 and CDR2 are SEHNR and FQNEAQ (reference sequence). CDR3 nucleotide sequence: TGTGCCAGCAGCCCCAGTGGCACAGGGCCCGGGGAGCTGTTTTTT. Its protein product is CASSPSGTGPGELFF.

V and J are TRBV28 and TRBJ1-1, with TRBD1 identical over 7 bases. The CDR3 runs to 14 residues. Germline V gene sequence: CDR1 MDHEN, CDR2 SYDVKM. The J segment lost 3 bases and the V segment lost 6 bases, leaving 7 bases of the junction unmatched. CDR3 bases: TGTGCCAGCAGGCGAACCGGGACAGACACTGAAGCTTTCTTT. Its translation: CASRRTGTDTEAFF.

V usage is TRBV11-2 and J usage is TRBJ1-2; D perhaps matches TRBD1 (6 bases). Trimming took 0 bases from V and 4 from J, leaving 18 bases between them. This CDR3 spans 17 amino acids. Per germline, CDR1 SGHAT and CDR2 FQNNGV. CDR3 nucleotides: TGTGCCAGCAGCTTAGAGCCCCTTAGAGGACAGACCTATGGCTACACCTTC. Translation gives CASSLEPLRGQTYGYTF.

As DNA, the CDR3 is TGTGCCAGCAGCTTAGGGGGGACAGGTTTTTCTGGGGCCAACGTCCTGACTTTC. As protein: CASSLGGTGFSGANVLTF. The chain joins TRBV7-2 to TRBJ2-6; 8 bases agree with TRBD1. Germline CDR1 is SGHTA and CDR2 is FQGNSA. CDR3 size: 18 residues. Trimming cost V 1 base and J 1 base; bases outside gene matches: 6.

This rearrangement joins TRBV3-1 (or the pseudogene TRBV3-2) to TRBJ2-6; D may be TRBD2 (6 bases). Germline CDR1 is LGHDT and CDR2 is YNNKEL (reference sequence). The CDR3 is 20 residues long. V was pared by 0 bases and J by 0 bases, with 18 bases between. In DNA, the CDR3 is TGTGCCAGCAGCCAAGATTGGAGGGGCCCCTTATTCTCTGGGGCCAACGTCCTGACTTTC. This codes for CASSQDWRGPLFSGANVLTF.

The V gene is TRBV2, the J gene TRBJ1-3, with a weak D call TRBD1 (5 bases). The ends were cut back, 4 bases at V and 3 bases at J, with 13 bases in the middle. This CDR3 comprises 15 residues. The V gene's germline CDR1 is SNHLY and CDR2 FYNNEI. The DNA of the CDR3 is TGTGCCAGCAGTGGCCTTAGGGGCGGTGGAAACACCATATATTTT. This encodes CASSGLRGGGNTIYF.

This chain connects TRBV6-5 to TRBJ1-2; TRBD1 is a possible D gene (5 bases). This CDR3 region has 13 residues. Germline assignment: CDR1 MNHEY and CDR2 SVGAGI. V was cut by 2 bases and J by 8 bases, with 12 bases left in between. CDR3 bases: TGTGCCAGCAGTTACGGGGCAGGGAAAGGCTACACCTTC. It codes for CASSYGAGKGYTF.

This sequence joins TRBV10-3 and TRBJ2-2, with D possibly being TRBD2 (6 bases). CDR3 length: 17 amino acids. Trimming took 2 bases from V and 6 from J, leaving 19 bases between them. Germline V CDR1 and CDR2: ENHRY, SYGVKD. CDR3 loop: CAISELGGTLGAGELFF. CDR3 nucleotides: TGTGCCATCAGTGAGCTGGGGGGAACCCTCGGGGCCGGGGAGCTGTTTTTT.

The chain carries TRBV7-9 and TRBJ2-5, with a possible D match to TRBD2 (6 bases). Germline V CDR1 and CDR2: SEHNR, FQNEAQ (reference sequence). CDR3 length: 14 residues. Trimming removed 3 bases from V and 4 bases from J, with 12 bases in between. The CDR3 sequence: CASSLGGGAETQYF. CDR3 in DNA: TGTGCCAGCAGCTTGGGGGGAGGTGCAGAGACCCAGTACTTC.

The chain employs TRBV7-8 and TRBJ1-6; unclear D gene. CDR1 is SGHVS, CDR2 FQNEAQ, per germline. This CDR3 has 18 amino acids. V lost 1 base and J lost 0, with 13 bases in between. The CDR3 is CASSLDEEGSSYNSPLHF. For the CDR3, the DNA is TGTGCCAGCAGCTTAGACGAGGAGGGTAGCTCCTATAATTCACCCCTCCACTTT.

This chain joins TRBV9 and TRBJ1-1; no definite D call. CDR3 length equals 15 residues. Germline assignment: CDR1 SGDLS and CDR2 YYNGEE. Between the trimmed V and J ends, which lost 1 base and 0 bases, there was a span of 10 bases. CDR3 sequence reads: CASSVNSGMNTEAFF. CDR3 DNA: TGTGCCAGCAGCGTAAACAGTGGAATGAACACTGAAGCTTTCTTT. The full variable domain, completed using reference TRBV9 and TRBJ1-1, is DSGVTQTPKHLITATGQRVTLRCSPRSGDLSVYWYQQSLDQGLQFLIQYYNGEERAKGNILERFSAQQFPDLHSELNLSSLELGDSALYFCASSVNSGMNTEAFFGQGTRLTVV.

This clone was counted a single time. This chain links TRBV7-9 with TRBJ2-1, with 11 bases identical to TRBD1. J gave up 4 bases and V 4 bases, and 15 bases lay outside the gene matches. This CDR3 has 19 amino acids. Looked up from germline, CDR1 is SEHNR and CDR2 is FQNEAQ (reference sequence). CDR3 loop: CASSSPLVFGQGAYNEQFF. The CDR3 region has the DNA TGTGCCAGCAGCTCCCCTTTGGTATTCGGACAGGGGGCTTACAATGAGCAGTTCTTC.

This clone was seen a single time. The chain recombines TRBV28 with TRBJ2-3; 7 bases line up with TRBD1. The CDR3 runs 15 residues. Germline values: CDR1 MDHEN, CDR2 SYDVKM. Trimming at V came to 5 bases and at J to 4 bases, leaving 9 bases not matched to a gene. The CDR3 sequence is CASSPPTGNPDTQYF. In DNA, the CDR3 is TGTGCCAGCAGTCCCCCGACAGGGAACCCAGATACGCAGTATTTT.

This clone occurred many times. At one of its ends the junction is not consistent with the germline gene, which may arise from a read error. The CDR3 loop is CASSLGPPNSGYTF. CDR3 nucleotide sequence: TGTGCCAGCAGCTTAGGTCCGCCTAACTCTGGCTACACCTTC. The rearrangement uses TRBV11-3 and TRBJ1-2; D is uncertain. Germline assignment: CDR1 SGHNT and CDR2 YENEEA. CDR3 size: 14 residues.

CDR3 protein: CASSLQGYSGNTIYF. CDR3 coding DNA: TGTGCCAGCTCACTACAGGGCTACTCTGGAAACACCATATATTTT. The chain couples TRBV18 to TRBJ1-3; D possibly corresponds to TRBD1 (6 bases). This CDR3 region has 15 residues. Germline V gene data show CDR1 as KGHSH and CDR2 as LQKENI. V was cut by 4 bases and J by 0 bases, with 10 bases left in between.